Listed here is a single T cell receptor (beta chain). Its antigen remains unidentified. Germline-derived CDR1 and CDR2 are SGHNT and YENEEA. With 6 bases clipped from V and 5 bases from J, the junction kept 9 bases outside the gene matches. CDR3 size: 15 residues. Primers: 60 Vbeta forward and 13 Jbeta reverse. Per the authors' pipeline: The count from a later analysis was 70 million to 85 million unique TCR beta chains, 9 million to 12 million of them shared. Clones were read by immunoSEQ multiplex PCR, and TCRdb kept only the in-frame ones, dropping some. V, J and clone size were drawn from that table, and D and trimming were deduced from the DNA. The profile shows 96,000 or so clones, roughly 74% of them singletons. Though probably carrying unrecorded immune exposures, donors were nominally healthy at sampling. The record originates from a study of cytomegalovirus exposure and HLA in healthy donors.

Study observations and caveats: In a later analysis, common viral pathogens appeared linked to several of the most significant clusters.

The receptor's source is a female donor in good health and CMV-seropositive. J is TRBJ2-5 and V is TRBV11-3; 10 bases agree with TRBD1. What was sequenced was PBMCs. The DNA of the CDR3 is TGTGCCAGCAGTTATGGACAGGGGGGTACCGAGACCCAGTACTTC. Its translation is CASSYGQGGTETQYF.